This T cell receptor beta chain comes out of a study of T cells in localized non-small cell lung cancer. General observations from the study: Tumor trailed uninvolved adjacent lung in T cell clonality, which peaked there.

CDR1 and CDR2 from the germline V gene are MDHEN and SYDVKM. CDR3 length equals 16 residues. V shed 5 bases and J 5 bases; nucleotides not matched to a gene: 11. Profiling relied on immunoSEQ multiplex PCR, and the TCRdb table lists in-frame clones only, not all of them. The table lists approximately 45,000 clones, 70% to 90% of them singletons. Remarks on this clone: Its specificity is unknown.

The rearrangement links TRBV28 to TRBJ2-7, with 11 positions matching TRBD2. The source of this sequence is a man between 40 and 70 years old with stage II lung adenocarcinoma. The source was PBMCs, collected before any cancer treatment. The CDR3 bases are TGTGCCAGCAGTCTTAGCGGGAGGGCCTCTACGGACGAGCAGTACGTC. This encodes CASSLSGRASTDEQYV.